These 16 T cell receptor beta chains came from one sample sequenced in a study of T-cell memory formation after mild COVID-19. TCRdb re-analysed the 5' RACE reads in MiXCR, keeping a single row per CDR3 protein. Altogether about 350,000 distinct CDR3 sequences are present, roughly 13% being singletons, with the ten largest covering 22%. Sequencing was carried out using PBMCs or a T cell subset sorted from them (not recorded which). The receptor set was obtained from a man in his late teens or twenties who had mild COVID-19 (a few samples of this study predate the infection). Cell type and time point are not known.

CDR3 residues: CASSSTGRETEAFF. CDR3 sequence (DNA): TGTGCCAGCAGCTCGACAGGGAGGGAGACTGAAGCTTTCTTT. V is TRBV7-9 and J is TRBJ1-1; 7 bases map to TRBD1. Germline lookup yields CDR1 SEHNR and CDR2 FQNEAQ (reference sequence). The CDR3 totals 14 residues. With V trimmed by 4 bases and J by 5 bases, 7 bases remained unmatched.

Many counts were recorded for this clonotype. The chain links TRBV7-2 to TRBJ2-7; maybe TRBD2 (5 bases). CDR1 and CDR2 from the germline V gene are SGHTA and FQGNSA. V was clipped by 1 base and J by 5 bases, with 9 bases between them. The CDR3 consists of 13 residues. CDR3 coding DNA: TGTGCCAGCAGCTTAGAAGCGGAAAACGAGCAGTACGTC. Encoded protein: CASSLEAENEQYV.

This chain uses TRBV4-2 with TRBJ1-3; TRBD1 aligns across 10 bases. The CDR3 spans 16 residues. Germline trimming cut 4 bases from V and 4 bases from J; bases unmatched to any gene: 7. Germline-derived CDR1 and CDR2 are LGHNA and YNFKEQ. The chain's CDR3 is CASSPSDRGRGNTIYF. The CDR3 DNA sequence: TGTGCCAGCAGCCCATCAGACAGGGGGCGGGGAAACACCATATATTTT.

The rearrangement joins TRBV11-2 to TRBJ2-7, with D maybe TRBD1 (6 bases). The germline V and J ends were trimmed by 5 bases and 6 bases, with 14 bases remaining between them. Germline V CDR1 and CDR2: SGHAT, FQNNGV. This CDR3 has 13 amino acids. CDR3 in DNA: TGTGCCAGCAGCGCTGACAGGTCGTCCGAGCAGTACTTC. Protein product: CASSADRSSEQYF.

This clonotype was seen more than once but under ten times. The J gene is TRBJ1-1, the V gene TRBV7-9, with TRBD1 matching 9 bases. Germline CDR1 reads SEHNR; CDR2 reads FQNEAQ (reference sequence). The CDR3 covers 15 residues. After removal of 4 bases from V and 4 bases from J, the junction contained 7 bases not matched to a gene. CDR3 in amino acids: CASSSYGTGSTEAFF. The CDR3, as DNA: TGTGCCAGCAGCTCTTACGGGACAGGGAGCACTGAAGCTTTCTTT.

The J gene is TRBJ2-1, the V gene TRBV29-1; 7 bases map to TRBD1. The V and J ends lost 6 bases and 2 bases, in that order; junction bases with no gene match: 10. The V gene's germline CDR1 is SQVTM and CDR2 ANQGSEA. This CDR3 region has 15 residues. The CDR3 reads CSVENRGTAYNEQFF. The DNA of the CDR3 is TGCAGCGTGGAGAACAGGGGAACGGCCTACAATGAGCAGTTCTTC.

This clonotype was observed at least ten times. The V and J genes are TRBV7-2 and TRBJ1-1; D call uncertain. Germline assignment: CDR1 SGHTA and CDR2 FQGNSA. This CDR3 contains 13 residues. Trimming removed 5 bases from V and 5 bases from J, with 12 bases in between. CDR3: CASSQQGNTEAFF. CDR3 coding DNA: TGTGCCAGCAGCCAACAAGGGAATACTGAAGCTTTCTTT.

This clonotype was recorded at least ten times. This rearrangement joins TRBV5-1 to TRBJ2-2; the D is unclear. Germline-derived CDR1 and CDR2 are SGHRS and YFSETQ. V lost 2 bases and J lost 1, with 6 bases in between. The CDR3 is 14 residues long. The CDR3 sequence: CASSFAKNTGELFF. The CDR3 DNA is TGCGCCAGCAGCTTCGCCAAGAACACCGGGGAGCTGTTTTTT.

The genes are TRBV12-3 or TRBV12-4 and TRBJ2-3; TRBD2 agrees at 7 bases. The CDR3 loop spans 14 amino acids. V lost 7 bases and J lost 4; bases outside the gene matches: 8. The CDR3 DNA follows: TGTGCCAGCAACCGGGACTATTACTCAGATACGCAGTATTTT. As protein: CASNRDYYSDTQYF.

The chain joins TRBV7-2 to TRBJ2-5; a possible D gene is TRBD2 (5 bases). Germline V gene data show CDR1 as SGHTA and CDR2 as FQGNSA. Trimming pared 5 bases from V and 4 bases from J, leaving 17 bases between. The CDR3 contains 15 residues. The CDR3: CASSRLLGGLETQYF. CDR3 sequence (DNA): TGTGCCAGCAGCCGTCTGCTCGGTGGACTAGAGACCCAGTACTTC.

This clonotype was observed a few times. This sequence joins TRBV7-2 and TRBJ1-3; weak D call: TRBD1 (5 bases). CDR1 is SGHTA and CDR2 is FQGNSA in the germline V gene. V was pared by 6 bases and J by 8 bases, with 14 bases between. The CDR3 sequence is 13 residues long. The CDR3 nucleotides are TGTGCCAGCAGTCAGTTTGGGGGGGACACCATATATTTT. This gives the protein CASSQFGGDTIYF.

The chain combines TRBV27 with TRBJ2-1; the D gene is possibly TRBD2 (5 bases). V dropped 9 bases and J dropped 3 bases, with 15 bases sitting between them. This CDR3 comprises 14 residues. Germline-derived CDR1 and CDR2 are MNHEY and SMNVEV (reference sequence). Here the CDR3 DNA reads TGTGCCAGTGCATGGGTCGGGAACTACAATGAGCAGTTCTTC. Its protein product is CASAWVGNYNEQFF.

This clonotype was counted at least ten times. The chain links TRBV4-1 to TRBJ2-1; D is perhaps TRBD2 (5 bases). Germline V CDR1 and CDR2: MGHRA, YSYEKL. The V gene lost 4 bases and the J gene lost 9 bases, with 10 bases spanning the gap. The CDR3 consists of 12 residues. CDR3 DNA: TGCGCCAGCAGCCTAGGAGGCGGTGAGCAGTTCTTC. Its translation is CASSLGGGEQFF.

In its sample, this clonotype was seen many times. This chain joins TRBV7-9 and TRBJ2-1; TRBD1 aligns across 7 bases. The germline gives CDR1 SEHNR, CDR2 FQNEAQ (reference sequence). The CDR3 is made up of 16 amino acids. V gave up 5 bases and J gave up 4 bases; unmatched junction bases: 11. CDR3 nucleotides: TGTGCCAGCAGCCTTCGACAGGGTTGGTCGTACAATGAGCAGTTCTTC. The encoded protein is CASSLRQGWSYNEQFF.

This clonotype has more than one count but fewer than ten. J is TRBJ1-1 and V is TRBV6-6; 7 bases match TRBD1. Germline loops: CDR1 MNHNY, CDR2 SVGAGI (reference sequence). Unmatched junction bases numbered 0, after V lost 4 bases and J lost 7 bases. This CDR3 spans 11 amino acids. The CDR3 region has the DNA TGTGCCAGCAGTTGGACAGGTGAAGCTTTCTTT. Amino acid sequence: CASSWTGEAFF.

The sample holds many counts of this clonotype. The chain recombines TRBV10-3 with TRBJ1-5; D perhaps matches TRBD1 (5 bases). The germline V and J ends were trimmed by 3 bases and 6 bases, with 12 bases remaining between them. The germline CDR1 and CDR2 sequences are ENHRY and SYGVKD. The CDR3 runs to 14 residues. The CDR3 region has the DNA TGTGCCATCAGTGATGGGACCGGGGCTCAGCCCCAGCATTTT. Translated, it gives CAISDGTGAQPQHF.